This paragraph reports one T cell receptor beta chain. Its antigen is not identified. Single viable CD3+CD4+CD8-CD45RO+ cells were sorted as the memory CD4+ T cells. Donors' CMV status reflects serum IgG against pp150, pp28, p38, p52. This entry comes from a study of memory CD4+ T cells and cytomegalovirus serostatus. The CDR3 extends over 14 amino acids. The germline V gene encodes CDR1 MNHEY and CDR2 SVGAGI. The V gene lost 5 bases and the J gene lost 5 bases, with 15 bases spanning the gap. Regarding the study as a whole: 67 of 164 known CMV-associated TCRbeta sequences appeared in CD4+ memory.

The assay was immunoSEQ multiplex PCR, and TCRdb's table has in-frame clones only and misses some. The sample has 50,000 to 70,000 clones; over 65% are singletons. Material: memory CD4+ T cells from blood. The V gene is TRBV6-5, the J gene TRBJ1-2; D might be TRBD1 (5 bases). This clonotype originated in an adult in good health and CMV-seropositive. CDR3 bases: TGTGCCAGCAGTCAGCCCCTCCAGGGTTATGGCTACACCTTC. Protein product: CASSQPLQGYGYTF.